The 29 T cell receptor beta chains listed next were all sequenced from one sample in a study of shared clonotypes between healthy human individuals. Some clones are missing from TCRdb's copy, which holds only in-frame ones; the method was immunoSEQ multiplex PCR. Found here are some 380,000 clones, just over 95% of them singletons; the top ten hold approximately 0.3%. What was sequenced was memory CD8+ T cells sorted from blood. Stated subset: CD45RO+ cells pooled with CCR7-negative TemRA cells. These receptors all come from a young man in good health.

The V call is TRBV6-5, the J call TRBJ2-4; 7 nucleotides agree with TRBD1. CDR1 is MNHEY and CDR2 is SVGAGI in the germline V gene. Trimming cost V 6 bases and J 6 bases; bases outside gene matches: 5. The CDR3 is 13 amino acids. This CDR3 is CASRRQGLNIQYF. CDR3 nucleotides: TGTGCCAGCAGACGACAGGGCCTAAACATTCAGTACTTC.

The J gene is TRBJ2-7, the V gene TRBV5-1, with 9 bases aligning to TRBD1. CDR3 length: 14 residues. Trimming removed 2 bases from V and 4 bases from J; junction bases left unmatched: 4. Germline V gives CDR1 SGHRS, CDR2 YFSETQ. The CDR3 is CASSFTGTGYEQYF. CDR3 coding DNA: TGCGCCAGCAGCTTTACCGGGACAGGGTACGAGCAGTACTTC.

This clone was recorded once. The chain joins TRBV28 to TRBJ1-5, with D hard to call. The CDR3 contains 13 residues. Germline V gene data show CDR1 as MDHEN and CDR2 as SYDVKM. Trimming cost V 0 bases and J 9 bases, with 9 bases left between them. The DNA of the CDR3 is TGTGCCAGCAGTTTATGGAGGGTAACGCCCCAGCATTTT. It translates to CASSLWRVTPQHF.

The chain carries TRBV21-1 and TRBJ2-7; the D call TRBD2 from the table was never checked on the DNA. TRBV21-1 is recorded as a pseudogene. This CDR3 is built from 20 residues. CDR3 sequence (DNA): TGTGCCAGCACGGGCGGGACACCGGGACTAGCGGGAGTTTGCCCCTACGAGCAGTACTTC. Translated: CASTGGTPGLAGVCPYEQYF.

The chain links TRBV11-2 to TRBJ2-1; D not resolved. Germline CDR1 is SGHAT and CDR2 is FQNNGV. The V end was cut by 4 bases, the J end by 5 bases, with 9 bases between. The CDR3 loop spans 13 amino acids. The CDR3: CASSSDSDNEQFF. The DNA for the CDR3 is TGTGCCAGCAGCTCCGACTCTGACAATGAGCAGTTCTTC.

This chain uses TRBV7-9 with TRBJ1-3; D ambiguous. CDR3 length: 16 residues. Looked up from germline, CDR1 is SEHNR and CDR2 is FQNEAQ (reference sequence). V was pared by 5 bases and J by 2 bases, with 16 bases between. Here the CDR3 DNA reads TGTGCCAGCAGCCCTAAGGGCGGGATCGCTGGAAACACCATATATTTT. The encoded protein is CASSPKGGIAGNTIYF.

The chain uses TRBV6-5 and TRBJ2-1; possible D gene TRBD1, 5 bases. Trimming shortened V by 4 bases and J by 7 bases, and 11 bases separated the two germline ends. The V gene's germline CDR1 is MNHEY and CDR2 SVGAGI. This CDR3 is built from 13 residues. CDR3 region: CASSSQGGNEQFF. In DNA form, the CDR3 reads TGTGCCAGCAGTTCCCAGGGTGGGAATGAGCAGTTCTTC.

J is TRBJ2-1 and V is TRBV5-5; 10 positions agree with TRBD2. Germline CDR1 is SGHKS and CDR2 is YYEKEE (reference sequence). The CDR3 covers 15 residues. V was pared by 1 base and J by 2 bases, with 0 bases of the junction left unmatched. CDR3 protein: CASSLLAGAYNEQFF. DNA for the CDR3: TGTGCCAGCAGCTTGCTAGCGGGAGCCTACAATGAGCAGTTCTTC.

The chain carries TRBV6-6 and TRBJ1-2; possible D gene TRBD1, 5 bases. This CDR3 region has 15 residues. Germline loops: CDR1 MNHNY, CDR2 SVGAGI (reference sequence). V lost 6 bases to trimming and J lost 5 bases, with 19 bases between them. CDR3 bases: TGTGCCAGCAGCCAGTCCCCCCAGACAGAGTATGGCTACACCTTC. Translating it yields CASSQSPQTEYGYTF.

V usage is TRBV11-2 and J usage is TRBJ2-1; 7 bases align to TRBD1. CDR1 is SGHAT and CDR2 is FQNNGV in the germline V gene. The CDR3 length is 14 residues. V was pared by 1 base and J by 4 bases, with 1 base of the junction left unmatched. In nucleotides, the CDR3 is TGTGCCAGCAGCTTAGGGGGACAGTACAATGAGCAGTTCTTC. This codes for CASSLGGQYNEQFF.

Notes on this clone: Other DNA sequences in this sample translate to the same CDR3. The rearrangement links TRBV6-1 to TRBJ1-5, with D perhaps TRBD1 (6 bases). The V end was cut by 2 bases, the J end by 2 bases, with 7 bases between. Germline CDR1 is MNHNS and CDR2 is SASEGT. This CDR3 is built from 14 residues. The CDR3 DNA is TGTGCCAGCAGTGAAAAGGGGGGCAATCAGCCCCAGCATTTT. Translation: CASSEKGGNQPQHF.

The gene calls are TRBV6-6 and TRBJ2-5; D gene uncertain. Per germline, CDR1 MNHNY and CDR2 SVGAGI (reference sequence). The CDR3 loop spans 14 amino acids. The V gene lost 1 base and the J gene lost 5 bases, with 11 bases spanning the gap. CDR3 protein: CASSYYDLGETQYF. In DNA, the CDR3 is TGTGCCAGCAGTTACTACGACCTGGGCGAGACCCAGTACTTC.

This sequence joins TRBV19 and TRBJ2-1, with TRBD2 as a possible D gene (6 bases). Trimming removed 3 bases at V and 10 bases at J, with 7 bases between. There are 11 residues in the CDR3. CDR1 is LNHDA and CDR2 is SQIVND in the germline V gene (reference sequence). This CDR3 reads CASSIGGEQFF. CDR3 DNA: TGTGCCAGTAGTATCGGAGGGGAGCAGTTCTTC.

This CDR3 reads CASSVLAGTDTQYF. The CDR3 coding sequence is TGCGCCAGCAGTGTACTAGCGGGTACAGATACGCAGTATTTT. The rearrangement joins TRBV5-1 to TRBJ2-3; 9 bases map to TRBD2. J gave up 3 bases and V 5 bases, and 4 bases lay outside the gene matches. Germline values: CDR1 SGHRS, CDR2 YFSETQ. This CDR3 has 14 residues.

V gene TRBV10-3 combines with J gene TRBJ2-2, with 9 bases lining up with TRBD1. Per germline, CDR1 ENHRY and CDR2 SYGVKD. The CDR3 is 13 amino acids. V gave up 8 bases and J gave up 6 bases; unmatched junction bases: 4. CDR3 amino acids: CAIERQGAGELFF. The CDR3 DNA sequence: TGTGCCATCGAGAGACAGGGGGCCGGGGAGCTGTTTTTT.

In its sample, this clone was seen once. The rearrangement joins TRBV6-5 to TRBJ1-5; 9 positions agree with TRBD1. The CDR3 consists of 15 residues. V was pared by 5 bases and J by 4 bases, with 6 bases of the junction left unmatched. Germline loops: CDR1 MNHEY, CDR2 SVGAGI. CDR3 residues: CASSQTGGSNQPQHF. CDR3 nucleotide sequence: TGTGCCAGCAGTCAAACAGGGGGCAGTAATCAGCCCCAGCATTTT.

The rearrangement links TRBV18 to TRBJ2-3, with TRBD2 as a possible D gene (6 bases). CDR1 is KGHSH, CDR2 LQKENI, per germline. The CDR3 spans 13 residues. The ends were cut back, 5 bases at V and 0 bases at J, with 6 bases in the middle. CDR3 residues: CASSSGSTDTQYF. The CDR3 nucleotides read TGTGCCAGCTCAAGCGGGAGCACAGATACGCAGTATTTT. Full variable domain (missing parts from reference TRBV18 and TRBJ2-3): NAGVMQNPRHLVRRRGQEARLRCSPMKGHSHVYWYRQLPEEGLKFMVYLQKENIIDESGMPKERFSAEFPKEGPSILRIQQVVRGDSAAYFCASSSGSTDTQYFGPGTRLTVL.

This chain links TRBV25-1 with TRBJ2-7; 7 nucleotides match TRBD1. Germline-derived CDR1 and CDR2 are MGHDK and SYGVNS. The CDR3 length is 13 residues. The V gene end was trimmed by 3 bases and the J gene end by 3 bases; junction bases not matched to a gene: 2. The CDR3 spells CASSETGYYEQYF. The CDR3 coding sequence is TGTGCCAGCAGTGAGACAGGGTACTACGAGCAGTACTTC.

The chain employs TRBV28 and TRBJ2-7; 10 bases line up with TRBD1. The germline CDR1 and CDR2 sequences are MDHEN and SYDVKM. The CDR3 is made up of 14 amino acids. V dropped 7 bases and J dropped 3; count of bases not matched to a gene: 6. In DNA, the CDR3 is TGTGCCAGCACCCTGACAGGGGGCCGCTACGAGCAGTACTTC. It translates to CASTLTGGRYEQYF.

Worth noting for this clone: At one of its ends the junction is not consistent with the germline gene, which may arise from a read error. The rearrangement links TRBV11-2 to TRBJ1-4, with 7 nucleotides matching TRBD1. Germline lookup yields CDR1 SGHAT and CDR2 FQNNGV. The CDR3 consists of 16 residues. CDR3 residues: CASSLARGTVSLVPVF. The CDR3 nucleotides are TGTGCCAGCAGCTTAGCCCGGGGGACAGTTTCCCTCGTACCCGTTTTT.

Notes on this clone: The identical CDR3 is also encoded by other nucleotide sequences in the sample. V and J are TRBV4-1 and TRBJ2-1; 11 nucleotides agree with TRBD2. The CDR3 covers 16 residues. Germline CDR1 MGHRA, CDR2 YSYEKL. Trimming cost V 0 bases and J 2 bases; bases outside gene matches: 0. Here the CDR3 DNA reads TGCGCCAGCAGCCAAGATAGCGGGAGGGCCTACAATGAGCAGTTCTTC. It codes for CASSQDSGRAYNEQFF.

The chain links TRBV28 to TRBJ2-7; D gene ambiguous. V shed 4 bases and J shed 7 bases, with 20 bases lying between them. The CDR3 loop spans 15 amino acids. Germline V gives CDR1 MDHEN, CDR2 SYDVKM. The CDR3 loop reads CASSYFGPPELEQYF. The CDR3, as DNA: TGTGCCAGCAGTTATTTTGGGCCCCCCGAATTGGAGCAGTACTTC.

The CDR3: CGPRGISEQFF. DNA of the CDR3: TGTGGCCCTAGGGGGATAAGTGAGCAGTTCTTC. V and J are TRBV28 and TRBJ2-1; D is possibly TRBD1 (6 bases). The CDR3 extends over 11 amino acids. The germline CDR1 and CDR2 sequences are MDHEN and SYDVKM.

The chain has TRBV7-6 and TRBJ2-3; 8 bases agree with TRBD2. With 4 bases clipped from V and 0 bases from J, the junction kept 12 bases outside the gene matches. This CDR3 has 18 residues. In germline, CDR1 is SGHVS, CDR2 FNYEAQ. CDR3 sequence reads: CASSSSSGPWDSTDTQYF. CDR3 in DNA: TGTGCCAGCAGCTCCTCTAGCGGGCCTTGGGATAGCACAGATACGCAGTATTTT.

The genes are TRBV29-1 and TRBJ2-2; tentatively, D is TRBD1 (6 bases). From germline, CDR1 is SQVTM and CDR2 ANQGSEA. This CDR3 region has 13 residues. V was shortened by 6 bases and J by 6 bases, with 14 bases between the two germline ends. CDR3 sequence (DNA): TGCAGCGTACGACAGGAAAGCGCCGGGGAGCTGTTTTTT. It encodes CSVRQESAGELFF.

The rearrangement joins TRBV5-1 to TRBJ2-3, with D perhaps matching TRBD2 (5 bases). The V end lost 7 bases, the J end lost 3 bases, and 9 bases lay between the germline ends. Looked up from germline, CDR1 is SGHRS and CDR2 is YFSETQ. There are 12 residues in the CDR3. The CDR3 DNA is TGCGCCAGCTGTCGGGGAACAGATACGCAGTATTTT. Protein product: CASCRGTDTQYF.

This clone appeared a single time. CDR3 DNA: TGTGCCAGCAGCCCAGGTGGCACGGGAGGGCCCACAGATACGCAGTATTTT. Translation: CASSPGGTGGPTDTQYF. J is TRBJ2-3 and V is TRBV11-3; 8 nucleotides agree with TRBD2. This CDR3 is built from 17 residues. The V segment lost 5 bases and the J segment 2 bases; nucleotides outside the gene matches: 12. Per germline, CDR1 SGHNT and CDR2 YENEEA.

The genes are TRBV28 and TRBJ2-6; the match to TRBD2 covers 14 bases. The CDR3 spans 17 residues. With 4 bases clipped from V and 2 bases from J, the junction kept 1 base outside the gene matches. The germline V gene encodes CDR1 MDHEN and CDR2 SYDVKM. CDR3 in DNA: TGTGCCAGCAGTTCGGGACTAGCGGGAGCTGGGGCCAACGTCCTGACTTTC. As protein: CASSSGLAGAGANVLTF.

The CDR3 DNA sequence: TGTGCCAGCAGCGGAGGCGGGTCACCTTCCTACGAGCAGTACTTC. Translated: CASSGGGSPSYEQYF. The rearrangement uses TRBV9 and TRBJ2-7, with a possible D match to TRBD2 (5 bases). Trimming took off 3 bases at V and 1 base at J, with 14 bases between the two ends. Germline assignment: CDR1 SGDLS and CDR2 YYNGEE. The CDR3 has 15 amino acids.